Below are 4 T cell receptor beta chains sequenced from a single sample in a study of cytomegalovirus exposure and HLA in healthy donors. Researchers ran the PCR with 60 Vbeta and 13 Jbeta primers. This table comes from immunoSEQ multiplex PCR, and its TCRdb copy is limited to in-frame clones, with some not included. Of about 180,000 clones listed, around three quarters are singletons. The material sequenced was PBMCs. All receptors derive from a middle-aged woman in good health and CMV-seronegative.

V is TRBV19 and J is TRBJ2-3, with 8 bases fitting TRBD1. The V gene end was trimmed by 10 bases and the J gene end by 2 bases; junction bases not matched to a gene: 11. CDR1 is LNHDA, CDR2 SQIVND, per germline (reference sequence). This CDR3 spans 15 amino acids. For the CDR3, the DNA is TGTGCCACAGTAGACAGGGGAATTTCCACAGATACGCAGTATTTT. Translating gives CATVDRGISTDTQYF.

This clone was recorded only once. The chain carries TRBV20-1 and TRBJ1-1; no clear D. The CDR3 has 11 amino acids. The V end was cut by 4 bases, the J end by 1 base, with 4 bases between. Germline V gene sequence: CDR1 DFQATT, CDR2 SNEGSKA (reference sequence). The CDR3 sequence is CSANKNTEAFF. The DNA of the CDR3 is TGCAGTGCTAACAAGAACACTGAAGCTTTCTTT.

The V call is TRBV11-3, the J call TRBJ1-2; D not certain. V lost 5 bases to trimming and J lost 4 bases, with 14 bases between them. This CDR3 region has 14 residues. Germline V gene sequence: CDR1 SGHNT, CDR2 YENEEA. The CDR3: CASSLRGVGYGYTF. The CDR3 coding sequence is TGTGCCAGCAGCCTCCGCGGTGTGGGCTATGGCTACACCTTC.

V gene TRBV10-3 combines with J gene TRBJ1-2; 8 bases line up with TRBD1. With V trimmed by 8 bases and J by 8 bases, 13 bases remained unmatched. Germline V gene data show CDR1 as ENHRY and CDR2 as SYGVKD. The CDR3 contains 14 residues. The CDR3, as DNA: TGTGCCATCCTTACTGGGAGACAGGGGTACGGCTACACCTTC. This translates into CAILTGRQGYGYTF.